The 28 T cell receptor beta chains listed next were all sequenced from one sample in a study of shared clonotypes between healthy human individuals. Clones were sequenced by immunoSEQ multiplex PCR, and TCRdb holds only the in-frame ones, with some missing. Of about 490,000 clones listed, 79% are singletons. The sequenced sample was PBMCs. These receptor sequences come from a woman in her thirties or forties in good health. Some clones in this sample may be carry-over from other donors' samples.

J is TRBJ1-5 and V is TRBV5-8; D not resolved. CDR3 size: 15 residues. Germline CDR1 SGHTS, CDR2 YDEGEE. Deletions cut 0 bases from V and 5 bases from J, with 12 bases between. CDR3: CASSLAEREDQPQHF. The CDR3 nucleotides are TGTGCCAGCAGCTTGGCGGAAAGAGAGGATCAGCCCCAGCATTTT.

The J gene is TRBJ2-7, the V gene TRBV7-2; a weak D match, TRBD2 (6 bases). This CDR3 contains 16 residues. Germline assignment: CDR1 SGHTA and CDR2 FQGNSA. V was clipped by 1 base and J by 2 bases, with 15 bases between them. CDR3 sequence (DNA): TGTGCCAGCAGCTTAGTCGGGATTTCTAGCGCCTACGAGCAGTACTTC. Residues: CASSLVGISSAYEQYF.

This clone was seen a single time. One end of the junction fails to match germline, which may point to a read error. Other DNA sequences in the same sample also yield this CDR3. The chain is built from TRBV30 and TRBJ2-1; D call uncertain. This CDR3 spans 13 amino acids. Germline V gives CDR1 GTSNPN, CDR2 SVGIG (reference sequence). CDR3 sequence reads: CAWSVRDLSEQFF. CDR3 in DNA: TGTGCCTGGAGTGTTAGAGATCTTTCTGAGCAATTCTTC.

The rearrangement uses TRBV30 and TRBJ2-5, with 7 bases fitting TRBD1. CDR1 is GTSNPN, CDR2 SVGIG, per germline (reference sequence). The CDR3 extends over 13 amino acids. The ends lost 6 bases at V and 5 bases at J; junction bases unmatched: 9. The CDR3, as DNA: TGTGCCTGCACACAGGGGAGTGGGGAGACCCAGTACTTC. Translated, it gives CACTQGSGETQYF. The full variable domain, rest sourced from reference TRBV30 and TRBJ2-5, is SQTIHQWPATLVQPVGSPLSLECTVEGTSNPNLYWYRQAAGRGLQLLFYSVGIGQISSEVPQNLSASRPQDRQFILSSKKLLLSDSGFYLCACTQGSGETQYFGPGTRLLVL.

V and J are TRBV18 and TRBJ2-1, with 7 bases fitting TRBD2. Per the germline V gene, CDR1 is KGHSH and CDR2 is LQKENI. V was clipped by 10 bases and J by 8 bases; unmatched bases: 8. The CDR3 loop spans 12 amino acids. As DNA, the CDR3 is TGTGCCACCGGGGAGGGCCGTTATGAGCAGTTCTTC. Translating gives CATGEGRYEQFF.

The chain recombines TRBV13 with TRBJ2-1; a weak D match, TRBD2 (6 bases). The germline V gene has CDR1 PRHDT and CDR2 FYEKMQ (reference sequence). The CDR3 runs to 15 residues. With 3 bases removed from V and 6 bases from J, the gap between germline ends came to 15 bases. CDR3 residues: CASSLGLGPGNEQFF. In DNA form, the CDR3 reads TGTGCCAGCAGCTTGGGACTGGGTCCGGGCAATGAGCAGTTCTTC.

The chain couples TRBV6-1 to TRBJ2-2, with D possibly TRBD1 on 5 matching bases. CDR1 and CDR2 (germline): MNHNS, SASEGT. CDR3 length equals 13 residues. V lost 6 bases to trimming and J lost 0 bases, with 5 bases between them. The CDR3 DNA sequence: TGTGCCAGCAGGGACACGAACACCGGGGAGCTGTTTTTT. Translating it yields CASRDTNTGELFF.

The CDR3 is CASSRGTSGSLYNEQFF. The DNA for the CDR3 is TGTGCCAGCAGCCGCGGGACTAGCGGGAGTCTCTACAATGAGCAGTTCTTC. The chain combines TRBV7-6 with TRBJ2-1; TRBD2 aligns across 14 bases. J was trimmed by 3 bases and V by 5 bases; bases with no gene match: 6. This CDR3 comprises 17 residues. Per germline, CDR1 SGHVS and CDR2 FNYEAQ.

The chain joins TRBV7-2 to TRBJ2-7, with a weak D call TRBD2 (6 bases). Germline V lookup: CDR1 SGHTA, CDR2 FQGNSA. Trimming stripped 5 bases from V and 3 bases from J, with 14 bases between. This CDR3 contains 14 residues. CDR3 coding DNA: TGTGCCAGCAGCCCCGGGGACTGGGACTACGAGCAGTACTTC. It codes for CASSPGDWDYEQYF.

The chain couples TRBV6-1 to TRBJ1-4; D is unclear. Germline V gives CDR1 MNHNS, CDR2 SASEGT. Trimming took 6 bases from V and 2 from J, leaving 7 bases between them. The CDR3 totals 13 residues. The CDR3 reads CASSTLTNEKLFF. The CDR3 DNA reads TGTGCCAGCAGCACTTTGACTAATGAAAAACTGTTTTTT.

The chain employs TRBV7-2 and TRBJ1-2; maybe TRBD1 (6 bases). Deletions cut 4 bases from V and 8 bases from J, with 17 bases between. CDR3 length: 14 residues. The V gene's germline CDR1 is SGHTA and CDR2 FQGNSA. The CDR3 region has the DNA TGTGCCAGCAGCTCGAATTACAGGGTAGGAGGCTACACCTTC. Protein: CASSSNYRVGGYTF.

Comment on this clone: A read error may be the cause here, since a much bigger clone is one base away. Different DNA sequences within this sample yield the same CDR3. The CDR3, as DNA: TGTGCCAGTAGGGCAAGAGCGGGAGGTTTCTACGAGCAGTATTTC. Translated: CASRARAGGFYEQYF. The chain uses TRBV19 and TRBJ2-7; 9 bases are shared with TRBD2. CDR1 and CDR2 (germline): LNHDA, SQIVND (reference sequence). The CDR3 runs 15 residues.

This clone was seen only a few times. V is TRBV5-4 and J is TRBJ2-5; TRBD2 agrees at 9 bases. Looked up from germline, CDR1 is SGHNT and CDR2 is YYREEE (reference sequence). The ends lost 4 bases at V and 2 bases at J; junction bases unmatched: 6. The CDR3 spans 15 residues. Here the CDR3 DNA reads TGTGCCAGCAGCGAAAAGGCGGGAGGGCAAGAGACCCAGTACTTC. Amino acid sequence: CASSEKAGGQETQYF.

A word on this clone: With a much larger clone just one base away, this may be a read error. The chain links TRBV10-3 to TRBJ2-7; TRBD2 aligns across 9 bases. Germline lookup yields CDR1 ENHRY and CDR2 SYGVKD. The V gene end was trimmed by 6 bases and the J gene end by 3 bases; junction bases not matched to a gene: 9. The CDR3 contains 15 residues. CDR3 protein: CAIRPGTSRNYEQYF. The CDR3 bases are TGTGCCATCAGACCTGGGACTAGCAGGAACTACGAGCAGTACTTC.

This rearrangement joins TRBV5-1 to TRBJ2-3; unclear D gene. Trimming removed 1 base from V and 0 bases from J, with 6 bases in between. Germline values: CDR1 SGHRS, CDR2 YFSETQ. The CDR3 has 14 residues. CDR3 nucleotide sequence: TGCGCCAGCAGCTTGTCTCAAAGCACAGATACGCAGTATTTT. This encodes CASSLSQSTDTQYF. Using reference TRBV5-1 and TRBJ2-3 for the parts outside the CDR3, the full variable domain is KAGVTQTPRYLIKTRGQQVTLSCSPISGHRSVSWYQQTPGQGLQFLFEYFSETQRNKGNFPGRFSGRQFSNSRSEMNVSTLELGDSALYLCASSLSQSTDTQYFGPGTRLTVL.

The chain couples TRBV5-5 to TRBJ2-3; 7 bases align to TRBD2. The CDR3 extends over 14 amino acids. Germline loops: CDR1 SGHKS, CDR2 YYEKEE (reference sequence). The ends lost 4 bases at V and 3 bases at J; junction bases unmatched: 5. The CDR3 is CASSRGTTTDTQYF. The CDR3, as DNA: TGTGCCAGCAGCCGCGGGACTACTACAGATACGCAGTATTTT.

The chain uses TRBV7-2 and TRBJ1-2; D gene unclear. The CDR3 has 14 amino acids. Germline lookup yields CDR1 SGHTA and CDR2 FQGNSA. V shed 1 base and J shed 7 bases, with 13 bases lying between them. The CDR3: CASSLGGFRGGYTF. Written as DNA, the CDR3 is TGTGCCAGCAGCTTAGGAGGGTTTCGGGGTGGCTACACCTTC.

V gene TRBV10-3 combines with J gene TRBJ1-2; 9 bases align to TRBD1. This CDR3 has 14 residues. CDR1 is ENHRY and CDR2 is SYGVKD in the germline V gene. Unmatched junction bases numbered 12, after V lost 10 bases and J lost 6 bases. CDR3 sequence reads: CATRTGQGEDGYTF. In DNA form, the CDR3 reads TGTGCCACCCGAACGGGACAGGGTGAAGATGGCTACACCTTC.

The CDR3 protein is CASSLNYSLGYYEQYF. In DNA form, the CDR3 reads TGCGCCAGCAGCTTGAACTACTCCCTGGGCTACTACGAGCAGTACTTC. The rearrangement links TRBV5-1 to TRBJ2-7, with D unresolved. V lost 1 base, J lost 3 bases, and 17 bases lay in between. Germline CDR1 is SGHRS and CDR2 is YFSETQ. The CDR3 length is 16 residues.

V usage is TRBV5-4 and J usage is TRBJ2-5; no definite D call. Germline V CDR1 and CDR2: SGHNT, YYREEE (reference sequence). Trimming removed 3 bases at V and 10 bases at J, with 13 bases between. This CDR3 contains 12 residues. Here the CDR3 reads CASSSRKGYQYF. CDR3 coding DNA: TGTGCCAGCAGCTCAAGGAAGGGTTACCAGTACTTC.

This clone has just one count. This chain connects TRBV29-1 to TRBJ2-7; 7 bases align to TRBD1. Looked up from germline, CDR1 is SQVTM and CDR2 is ANQGSEA. V dropped 7 bases and J dropped 5; count of bases not matched to a gene: 8. The CDR3 totals 12 residues. This CDR3 is CSARDSPHEQYF. CDR3 DNA sequence: TGCAGCGCCCGGGACAGTCCCCACGAGCAGTACTTC.

This clone has only one observation. V and J are TRBV5-1 and TRBJ2-5; 11 positions match TRBD1. V trimming: 0 bases; J trimming: 2 bases; junction bases outside the gene matches: 9. The CDR3 loop spans 18 amino acids. Germline V lookup: CDR1 SGHRS, CDR2 YFSETQ. CDR3 in amino acids: CASSLGQDRGRGQETQYF. The CDR3 DNA reads as TGCGCCAGCAGCTTGGGCCAGGACAGGGGGCGGGGACAAGAGACCCAGTACTTC.

This clone was detected only once. V and J are TRBV5-1 and TRBJ2-5; 14 bases are shared with TRBD2. The CDR3 contains 16 residues. V was clipped by 0 bases and J by 4 bases; unmatched bases: 2. Germline loops: CDR1 SGHRS, CDR2 YFSETQ. The CDR3 loop reads CASSLGGLAGAETQYF. CDR3 nucleotide sequence: TGCGCCAGCAGCTTGGGGGGACTAGCGGGAGCAGAGACCCAGTACTTC.

The CDR3 sequence: CASIPPQGPPQDYGYTF. CDR3 sequence (DNA): TGTGCCAGTATTCCCCCCCAGGGTCCTCCTCAGGACTATGGCTACACCTTC. V and J are TRBV19 and TRBJ1-2; the D gene is possibly TRBD1 (5 bases). CDR1 is LNHDA and CDR2 is SQIVND in the germline V gene (reference sequence). The V gene lost 7 bases and the J gene lost 3 bases, with 24 bases spanning the gap. CDR3 length: 17 amino acids.

The chain links TRBV29-1 to TRBJ2-1, with D possibly matching TRBD1 (5 bases). CDR1 is SQVTM and CDR2 is ANQGSEA in the germline V gene. The V gene lost 7 bases and the J gene lost 0 bases, with 22 bases spanning the gap. This CDR3 comprises 17 residues. The CDR3 spells CSAARQGPTFSYNEQFF. CDR3 DNA sequence: TGCAGCGCAGCCCGGCAGGGCCCCACCTTCTCCTACAATGAGCAGTTCTTC.

The chain has TRBV18 and TRBJ2-2; TRBD2 matches at 13 bases. V lost 5 bases and J lost 5; bases outside the gene matches: 5. The CDR3 is 16 residues long. Germline V gene lookup returns CDR1 KGHSH and CDR2 LQKENI. The CDR3: CASSARTSGRTGELFF. CDR3 nucleotide sequence: TGTGCCAGCTCAGCACGGACTAGCGGGAGAACCGGGGAGCTGTTTTTT.

The CDR3 DNA follows: TGTGCCAGCAGCGTCACGGGGGCTAACCAAGAGACCCAGTACTTC. Protein product: CASSVTGANQETQYF. The chain uses TRBV9 and TRBJ2-5, with D perhaps given as TRBD1 or TRBD2 (6 bases each). V was trimmed by 2 bases and J by 0 bases, leaving 11 bases between them. The germline CDR1 and CDR2 sequences are SGDLS and YYNGEE. The length of the CDR3 is 15 residues.

This chain uses TRBV27 with TRBJ2-1; 13 bases line up with TRBD2. With V trimmed by 7 bases and J by 5 bases, 5 bases remained unmatched. CDR1 is MNHEY, CDR2 SMNVEV, per germline (reference sequence). The CDR3 loop spans 15 amino acids. The CDR3 loop reads CASTSGLAGNNEQFF. The CDR3 region has the DNA TGTGCCAGCACCTCGGGACTAGCGGGAAACAATGAGCAGTTCTTC.